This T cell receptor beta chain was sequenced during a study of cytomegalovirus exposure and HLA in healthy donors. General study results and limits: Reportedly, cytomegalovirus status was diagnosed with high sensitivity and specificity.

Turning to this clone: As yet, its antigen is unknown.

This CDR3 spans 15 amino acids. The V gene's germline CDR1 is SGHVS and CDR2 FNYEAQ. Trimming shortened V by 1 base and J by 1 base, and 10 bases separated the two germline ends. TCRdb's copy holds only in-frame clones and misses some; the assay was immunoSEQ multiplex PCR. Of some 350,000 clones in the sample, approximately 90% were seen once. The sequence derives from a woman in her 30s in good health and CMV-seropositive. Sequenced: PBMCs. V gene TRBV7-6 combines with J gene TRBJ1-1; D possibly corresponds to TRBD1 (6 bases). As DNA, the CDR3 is TGTGCCAGCAGCTTAGGCCCAGGGGCGAACACTGAAGCTTTCTTT. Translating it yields CASSLGPGANTEAFF.